The 16 T cell receptor beta chains below were found in one sample sequenced in a study of T cell responses to AZD1222 COVID-19 vaccine. The data were produced by immunoSEQ multiplex PCR, yet TCRdb's version contains in-frame clones alone and is incomplete. The sample includes 90,000 to 150,000 clones, roughly 90% seen only once; the top ten take roughly 3.6%. Sequencing used peripheral blood, obtained on day 0 of AZD1222 vaccination. These receptors were taken from an adult in good health.

This clone has only one observation. The chain is built from TRBV6-5 and TRBJ1-2; D might be TRBD1 (5 bases). The V gene's germline CDR1 is MNHEY and CDR2 SVGAGI. This CDR3 has 13 residues. V lost 5 bases to trimming and J lost 2 bases, with 9 bases between them. The CDR3 nucleotides are TGTGCCAGCAGTAGTAGACAGAACTATGGCTACACCTTC. Translated: CASSSRQNYGYTF.

The genes are TRBV9 and TRBJ1-3, with D possibly matching TRBD1 (6 bases). V was pared by 0 bases and J by 0 bases, with 13 bases between. The CDR3 covers 17 residues. Looked up from germline, CDR1 is SGDLS and CDR2 is YYNGEE. The CDR3 coding sequence is TGTGCCAGCAGCGTAGATATGGACAGCGCCTCTGGAAACACCATATATTTT. Its translation: CASSVDMDSASGNTIYF.

The V call is TRBV18, the J call TRBJ1-1; perhaps TRBD1 as D (6 bases). The CDR3 runs 13 residues. Between the trimmed V and J ends, which lost 4 bases and 6 bases, there was a span of 12 bases. The germline gives CDR1 KGHSH, CDR2 LQKENI. The CDR3 coding sequence is TGTGCCAGCTCACTTCGGGGGGCCGCTGAAGCTTTCTTT. Translated, it gives CASSLRGAAEAFF.

The chain uses TRBV4-1 and TRBJ1-1, with D perhaps matching TRBD1 (6 bases). V was cut by 1 base and J by 2 bases, with 17 bases left in between. The CDR3 spans 17 residues. Germline CDR1 MGHRA, CDR2 YSYEKL. The DNA of the CDR3 is TGCGCCAGCAGCCAAGTAACGGGGGCGTCTCGTAACACTGAAGCTTTCTTT. Translated, it gives CASSQVTGASRNTEAFF.

This clone was counted only a few times. This rearrangement joins TRBV7-3 to TRBJ2-2, with unresolved D. The V and J ends lost 2 bases and 3 bases respectively, with 4 bases between them. Germline values: CDR1 SGHTA, CDR2 FQGTGA. The CDR3 is 13 amino acids. The CDR3 sequence: CASSLEDTGELFF. The CDR3, as DNA: TGTGCCAGCAGCTTAGAAGACACCGGGGAGCTGTTTTTT.

This chain connects TRBV12-3 or TRBV12-4 to TRBJ1-4, with D unresolved. V dropped 5 bases and J dropped 7 bases, with 8 bases sitting between them. CDR3 length: 12 amino acids. CDR3 DNA sequence: TGTGCCAGCAGTCCCGGAGTTGAAAAACTGTTTTTT. Protein: CASSPGVEKLFF.

This clone showed up just once. The V call is TRBV12-5, the J call TRBJ2-3; no reliable D call. The germline gives CDR1 LGHNT, CDR2 FRNRAP. Trimming cost V 6 bases and J 0 bases, with 13 bases left between them. There are 15 residues in the CDR3. The CDR3 region has the DNA TGTGCTAGTGGCCGGACGGTTCTTAGCACAGATACGCAGTATTTT. Translation: CASGRTVLSTDTQYF.

J is TRBJ1-4 and V is TRBV7-9; D call uncertain. Trimming cost V 8 bases and J 7 bases, with 8 bases left between them. Germline loops: CDR1 SEHNR, CDR2 FQNEAQ (reference sequence). The CDR3 totals 11 residues. The CDR3 sequence is CASGRGEKLFF. The CDR3 nucleotides read TGTGCCAGCGGGCGGGGTGAAAAACTGTTTTTT.

The rearrangement uses TRBV6-5 and TRBJ2-7; possible D gene TRBD1, 7 bases. This CDR3 contains 14 residues. CDR1 is MNHEY and CDR2 is SVGAGI in the germline V gene. V was trimmed by 7 bases and J by 0 bases, leaving 13 bases between them. The CDR3 DNA reads as TGTGCCAGCACCAGGGGGGCCAGCTCCTACGAGCAGTACTTC. It encodes CASTRGASSYEQYF.

This rearrangement joins TRBV2 to TRBJ2-5; weak D call: TRBD2 (5 bases). From germline, CDR1 is SNHLY and CDR2 FYNNEI. The V gene lost 3 bases and the J gene lost 4 bases, with 15 bases spanning the gap. The CDR3 loop spans 15 amino acids. The CDR3 region is CASSDEGTVRETQYF. The CDR3 nucleotides read TGTGCCAGCAGTGATGAGGGTACCGTACGAGAGACCCAGTACTTC.

This clone has only one observation. The chain joins TRBV29-1 to TRBJ1-5, with 9 bases lining up with TRBD1. The trim removed 4 bases at V and 2 bases at J, leaving 3 bases unmatched. There are 14 residues in the CDR3. Looked up from germline, CDR1 is SQVTM and CDR2 is ANQGSEA. CDR3 sequence: CSVVDRGGNQPQHF. In DNA form, the CDR3 reads TGCAGCGTTGTGGACAGGGGAGGCAATCAGCCCCAGCATTTT.

The genes are TRBV29-1 and TRBJ2-7; unclear D gene. The CDR3 length is 14 residues. Trimming stripped 4 bases from V and 2 bases from J, with 15 bases between. Germline V CDR1 and CDR2: SQVTM, ANQGSEA. In DNA form, the CDR3 reads TGCAGCGTTGGTCGAAGTTTTGGGGCCTACGAGCAGTACTTC. Encoded protein: CSVGRSFGAYEQYF.

This sequence joins TRBV6-2 or TRBV6-3 and TRBJ1-4; no reliable D call. Germline loops: CDR1 MNHEY, CDR2 SVGEGT. The CDR3 loop spans 16 amino acids. Trimming took off 5 bases at V and 4 bases at J, with 17 bases between the two ends. CDR3 sequence reads: CASSRPKTLLNEKLFF. In DNA, the CDR3 is TGTGCCAGCAGTCGCCCCAAGACACTTCTTAATGAAAAACTGTTTTTT.

The rearrangement joins TRBV7-8 to TRBJ1-4, with no clear D. The CDR3 is made up of 13 amino acids. V was trimmed by 0 bases and J by 8 bases, leaving 7 bases between them. Germline V gives CDR1 SGHVS, CDR2 FQNEAQ. The CDR3 region is CASSLATLEKLFF. CDR3 bases: TGTGCCAGCAGCTTAGCGACTTTGGAAAAACTGTTTTTT.

The chain joins TRBV7-2 to TRBJ1-2; TRBD1 is a possible D gene (6 bases). The V gene lost 1 base and the J gene lost 2 bases, with 11 bases spanning the gap. CDR1 is SGHTA, CDR2 FQGNSA, per germline. The CDR3 sequence is 15 residues long. The CDR3 DNA reads TGTGCCAGCAGCTTAGTAAGGGGGGGGAACTATGGCTACACCTTC. It yields the protein CASSLVRGGNYGYTF.

CDR3: CASSAQGLNEKLFF. CDR3 coding DNA: TGTGCCAGCAGCGCCCAGGGGTTGAATGAAAAACTGTTTTTT. The chain joins TRBV9 to TRBJ1-4; TRBD1 is a possible D gene (6 bases). Per the germline V gene, CDR1 is SGDLS and CDR2 is YYNGEE. CDR3 length: 14 residues. Trimming pared 3 bases from V and 5 bases from J, leaving 11 bases between.